Relative to its sample, the clone carrying this TCR beta chain is medium-sized. These data originate in a study of blood T cell repertoires in COVID-19. Overall study context: The United States, Italy and Spain supplied acute and convalescent COVID-19 samples. Nucleic acid was either cDNA or gDNA, and it came from T cells, B-cell-depleted T cells, or PBMCs.

Enrolment of Seattle patients took place during active infection, and they were followed longitudinally. The V end lost 1 base, the J end lost 5 bases, and 15 bases lay between the germline ends. This CDR3 region has 15 residues. The germline gives CDR1 SGHDN, CDR2 FVKESK. Under the authors' procedure: For nucleated cells, counts were estimated from reference gene primer amplification. Using immunoSEQ multiplex PCR, the repertoire was profiled, and TCRdb retains in-frame clones only, with some absent. Clone size and V and J calls were adopted from that table, with D and trimming inferred from the DNA. The sample contains 45,000 to 50,000 clones, about nine tenths of which appear only once.

This clonotype originated in a woman of 80 years or more with COVID-19, enrolled during active disease. Specimen: peripheral blood. J is TRBJ2-7 and V is TRBV14, with D possibly being TRBD1 (5 bases). In DNA form, the CDR3 reads TGTGCCAGCAGCCAAGGGACATTCTATTCCCACGAGCAGTACTTC. Translated: CASSQGTFYSHEQYF.